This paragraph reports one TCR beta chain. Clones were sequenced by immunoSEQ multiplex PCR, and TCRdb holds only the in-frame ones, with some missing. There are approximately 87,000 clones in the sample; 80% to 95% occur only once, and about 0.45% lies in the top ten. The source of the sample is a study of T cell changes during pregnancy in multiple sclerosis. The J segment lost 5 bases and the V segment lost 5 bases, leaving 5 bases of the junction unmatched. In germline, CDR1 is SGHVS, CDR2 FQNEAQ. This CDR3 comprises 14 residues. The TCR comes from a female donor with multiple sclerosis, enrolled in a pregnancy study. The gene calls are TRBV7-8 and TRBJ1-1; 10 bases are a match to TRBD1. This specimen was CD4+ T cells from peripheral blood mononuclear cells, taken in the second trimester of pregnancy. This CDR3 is CASSGQGVETEAFF. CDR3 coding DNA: TGTGCCAGCAGCGGACAGGGGGTGGAGACTGAAGCTTTCTTT.